The sequence of this T cell receptor (beta chain) was determined in a study of T cell clones after liver transplantation. The method was immunoSEQ multiplex PCR; TCRdb's version includes in-frame clones alone and lacks a portion of them. The sample holds some 11,000 clones, around 70% seen once. As concerns this clone: Its target is unknown.

The study's findings and limits: Rather than being deleted, graft donor-reactive T cells may have moved into the graft.

There are 17 residues in the CDR3. Here the sequenced sample was CD4+ T cells from blood, taken nearly 33 months after liver transplant. J is TRBJ1-3 and V is TRBV21-1; the table's D call, TRBD1, has no DNA check behind it. TRBV21-1 is shown as a pseudogene. This clonotype originated in a human patient who received a liver transplant. The graft donor may be the source of some T cells. DNA for the CDR3: TGTGCCAGCAGCCCCCACCCCGGACAGCCTACTGGAAACACCATATATTTT. This translates into CASSPHPGQPTGNTIYF.